The 4 T cell receptor beta chains reported below all come from one sample, sequenced in a study of blood T cell repertoires in COVID-19. TCRdb's copy holds only in-frame clones and misses some; the assay was immunoSEQ multiplex PCR. The sample lists 250,000 or so clones, 70% to 90% occurring once. The sample taken for sequencing was peripheral blood. These TCRs come from a woman aged 40 to 55 who had recovered from COVID-19.

J is TRBJ2-1 and V is TRBV30, with TRBD2 matching 9 bases. The CDR3 has 14 amino acids. Germline CDR1 reads GTSNPN; CDR2 reads SVGIG (reference sequence). V lost 2 bases to trimming and J lost 9 bases; unmatched junction nucleotides: 8. The CDR3 nucleotides are TGTGCCTGGAGTCAGGGACTAGCAGTGAGTGAGCAGTTCTTC. It translates to CAWSQGLAVSEQFF.

V gene TRBV2 combines with J gene TRBJ1-5, with D possibly matching TRBD1 (6 bases). This CDR3 is built from 15 residues. The germline gives CDR1 SNHLY, CDR2 FYNNEI. V dropped 6 bases and J dropped 2 bases, with 14 bases sitting between them. The CDR3 DNA is TGTGCCAGCAGGACAGGATTGGGAGGCAATCAGCCCCAGCATTTT. This gives the protein CASRTGLGGNQPQHF.

The gene calls are TRBV10-1 and TRBJ2-7; D possibly matches TRBD1 or TRBD2 (10 bases each). V lost 11 bases, J lost 5 bases, and 34 bases lay in between. This CDR3 region has 18 residues. The germline CDR1 and CDR2 sequences are WNHNN and SYGVQD (reference sequence). CDR3 protein: CAPPDRGRGLAGGHEQYF. Written as DNA, the CDR3 is TGCGCCCCCCCGGACAGGGGGAGGGGGTTAGCGGGAGGCCACGAGCAGTACTTC.

The chain is built from TRBV6-5 and TRBJ1-4; 7 bases agree with TRBD1. With 6 bases clipped from V and 3 bases from J, the junction kept 7 bases outside the gene matches. In germline, CDR1 is MNHEY, CDR2 SVGAGI. CDR3 length: 15 amino acids. CDR3 sequence reads: CASSFRDRSNEKLFF. The CDR3 DNA reads TGTGCCAGCAGCTTCCGGGACAGATCTAATGAAAAACTGTTTTTT.